This T cell receptor beta chain was sequenced during a study of regulatory T cells in long-lasting Graves disease. Study-level results: A greater number of public clonotypes (more than 2,500) was shared by persistent patients than by new patients (just over 950).

Assembly of TCR beta libraries relied on iRepertoire HTBI primers together with Arm-PCR of CDR3 regions. TCRdb used MiXCR to reprocess the multiplex PCR reads, holding one entry per CDR3 protein. Of some 250,000 distinct CDR3 sequences in the sample, more than 15% were seen once. This clonotype was seen at least ten times. The antigen is unknown. The junction departs from germline at one end; a sequencing error may be responsible. The CDR3 has 16 amino acids. Germline lookup yields CDR1 MGHRA and CDR2 YSYEKL. The time point here: newly diagnosed GD, antithyroid drugs for less than 3 months. PBMC-derived RNA was used for the TCR library. Patients met American Thyroid Association criteria for Graves' disease. The sample was also linked to a second study, of T cells in Graves' hyperthyroidism and ophthalmopathy.

The rearrangement joins TRBV4-1 to TRBJ2-5; maybe TRBD1 (5 bases). This TCR came from a woman aged 30 to 39 with Graves disease. Sequencing was performed on peripheral blood mononuclear cells (PBMCs), taken at new diagnosis, from a patient treated with antithyroid drugs. In nucleotides, the CDR3 is TGTGCCAGCAGCCAAGTAACTACAGGTGTGGGAGAGACCCAGTACTTC. Translated: CASSQVTTGVGETQYF.